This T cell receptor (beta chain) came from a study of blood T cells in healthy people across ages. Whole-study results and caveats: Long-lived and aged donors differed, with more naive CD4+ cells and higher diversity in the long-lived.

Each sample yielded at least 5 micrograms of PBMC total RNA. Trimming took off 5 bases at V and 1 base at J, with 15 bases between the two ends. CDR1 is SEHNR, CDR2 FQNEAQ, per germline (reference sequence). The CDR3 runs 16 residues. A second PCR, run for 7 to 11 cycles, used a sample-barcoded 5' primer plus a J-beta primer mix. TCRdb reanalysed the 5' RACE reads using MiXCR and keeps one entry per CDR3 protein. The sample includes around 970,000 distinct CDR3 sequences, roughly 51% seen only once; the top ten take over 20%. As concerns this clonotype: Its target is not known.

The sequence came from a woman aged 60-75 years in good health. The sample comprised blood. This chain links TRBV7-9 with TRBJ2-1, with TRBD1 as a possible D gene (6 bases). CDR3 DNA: TGTGCCAGCAGCCCCGACAGGTTCCTATCCTACAATGAGCAGTTCTTC. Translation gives CASSPDRFLSYNEQFF.